This T cell receptor beta chain derives from a study of blood T cell repertoires in COVID-19. Turning to the study itself: Researchers got acute and convalescent COVID-19 samples from the United States, Italy and Spain. PBMCs, B-cell-depleted T cells, or T cells provided the cDNA or gDNA that made up the material.

The CDR3 contains 16 residues. V was clipped by 0 bases and J by 5 bases; unmatched bases: 8. The germline CDR1 and CDR2 sequences are SGHNT and YYREEE (reference sequence). TCRdb keeps only in-frame clones here, not all; method: immunoSEQ multiplex PCR. The sample lists 120,000 to 150,000 clones; about 88% were seen once. Followed longitudinally, the Seattle patients had been enrolled during active infection. This chain links TRBV5-4 with TRBJ2-5; 9 nucleotides match TRBD1. The clonotype originates from a human donor with COVID-19, enrolled during active disease. The donor label of this sample is uncertain. The source material was peripheral blood. CDR3 loop: CASSLGSGQGFETQYF. In nucleotides, the CDR3 is TGTGCCAGCAGCTTGGGATCTGGACAGGGGTTTGAGACCCAGTACTTC.